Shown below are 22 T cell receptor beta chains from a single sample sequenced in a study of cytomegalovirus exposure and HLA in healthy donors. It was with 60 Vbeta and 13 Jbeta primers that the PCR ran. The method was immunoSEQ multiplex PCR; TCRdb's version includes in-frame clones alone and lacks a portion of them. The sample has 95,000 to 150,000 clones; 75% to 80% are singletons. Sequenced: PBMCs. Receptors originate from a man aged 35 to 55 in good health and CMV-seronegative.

The CDR3 DNA reads TGTGCCAGCAGCCCCAGACTAGCGGGGGACACCGGGGAGCTGTTTTTT. As protein: CASSPRLAGDTGELFF. This chain links TRBV7-2 with TRBJ2-2; 12 bases fit TRBD2. Per germline, CDR1 SGHTA and CDR2 FQGNSA. The CDR3 spans 16 residues. V shed 5 bases and J 3 bases; nucleotides not matched to a gene: 4. Supplemented by reference TRBV7-2 and TRBJ2-2, the full variable domain reads GAGVSQSPSNKVTEKGKDVELRCDPISGHTALYWYRQSLGQGLEFLIYFQGNSAPDKSGLPSDRFSAERTGGSVSTLTIQRTQQEDSAVYLCASSPRLAGDTGELFFGEGSRLTVL.

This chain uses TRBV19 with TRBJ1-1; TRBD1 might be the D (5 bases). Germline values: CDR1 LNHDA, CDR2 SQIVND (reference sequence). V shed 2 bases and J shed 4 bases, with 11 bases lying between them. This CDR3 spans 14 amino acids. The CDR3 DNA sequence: TGTGCCAGTAGTATAAGGGGCGCGAGCACTGAAGCTTTCTTT. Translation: CASSIRGASTEAFF.

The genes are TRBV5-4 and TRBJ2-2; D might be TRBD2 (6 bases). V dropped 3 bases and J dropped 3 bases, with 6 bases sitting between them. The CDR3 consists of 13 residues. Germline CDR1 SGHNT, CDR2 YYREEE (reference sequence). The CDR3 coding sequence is TGTGCCAGCAGCTGGGGGGACACCGGGGAGCTGTTTTTT. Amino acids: CASSWGDTGELFF. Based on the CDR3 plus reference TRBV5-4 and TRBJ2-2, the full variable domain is ETGVTQSPTHLIKTRGQQVTLRCSSQSGHNTVSWYQQALGQGPQFIFQYYREEENGRGNFPPRFSGLQFPNYSSELNVNALELDDSALYLCASSWGDTGELFFGEGSRLTVL.

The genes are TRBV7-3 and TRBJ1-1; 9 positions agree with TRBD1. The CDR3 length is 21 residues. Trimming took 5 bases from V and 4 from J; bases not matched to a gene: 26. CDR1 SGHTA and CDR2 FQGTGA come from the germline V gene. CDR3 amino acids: CASSPPPGTGNEGLMVTEAFF. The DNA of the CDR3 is TGTGCCAGCAGCCCTCCTCCCGGGACAGGGAATGAGGGGCTAATGGTCACTGAAGCTTTCTTT.

CDR3 residues: CASSFWTGGLKSGELFF. The CDR3 DNA reads as TGTGCCAGCAGTTTTTGGACAGGGGGCTTGAAATCCGGGGAGCTGTTTTTT. The chain couples TRBV28 to TRBJ2-2, with TRBD1 matching over 11 bases. The CDR3 length is 17 residues. The ends lost 3 bases at V and 6 bases at J; junction bases unmatched: 9. Per the germline V gene, CDR1 is MDHEN and CDR2 is SYDVKM.

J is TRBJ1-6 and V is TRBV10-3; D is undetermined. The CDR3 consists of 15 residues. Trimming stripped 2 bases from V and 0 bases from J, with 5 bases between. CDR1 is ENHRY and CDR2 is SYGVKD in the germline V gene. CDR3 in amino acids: CAISEGSSYNSPLHF. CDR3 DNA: TGTGCCATCAGTGAGGGGAGCTCCTATAATTCACCCCTCCACTTT.

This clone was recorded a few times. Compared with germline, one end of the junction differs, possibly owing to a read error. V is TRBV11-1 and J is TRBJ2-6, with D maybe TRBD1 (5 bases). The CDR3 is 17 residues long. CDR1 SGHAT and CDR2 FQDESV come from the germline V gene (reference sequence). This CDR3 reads CATIPGHGNSGANGLTF. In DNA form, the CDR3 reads TGTGCCACCATCCCAGGTCACGGCAACTCTGGGGCCAACGGCCTGACTTTC.

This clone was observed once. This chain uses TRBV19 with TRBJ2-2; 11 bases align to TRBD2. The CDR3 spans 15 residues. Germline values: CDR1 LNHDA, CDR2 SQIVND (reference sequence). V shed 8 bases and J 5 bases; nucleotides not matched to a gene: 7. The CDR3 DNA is TGTGCCAGTCTAGGGACTAGCGGCTATACCGGGGAGCTGTTTTTT. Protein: CASLGTSGYTGELFF.

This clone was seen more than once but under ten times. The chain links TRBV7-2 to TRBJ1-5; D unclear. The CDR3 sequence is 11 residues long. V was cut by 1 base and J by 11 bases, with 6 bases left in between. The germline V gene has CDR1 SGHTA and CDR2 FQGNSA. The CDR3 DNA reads TGTGCCAGCAGCTTAGACGGGGCCCAGCATTTT. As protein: CASSLDGAQHF. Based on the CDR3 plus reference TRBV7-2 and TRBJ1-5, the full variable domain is GAGVSQSPSNKVTEKGKDVELRCDPISGHTALYWYRQSLGQGLEFLIYFQGNSAPDKSGLPSDRFSAERTGGSVSTLTIQRTQQEDSAVYLCASSLDGAQHFGDGTRLSIL.

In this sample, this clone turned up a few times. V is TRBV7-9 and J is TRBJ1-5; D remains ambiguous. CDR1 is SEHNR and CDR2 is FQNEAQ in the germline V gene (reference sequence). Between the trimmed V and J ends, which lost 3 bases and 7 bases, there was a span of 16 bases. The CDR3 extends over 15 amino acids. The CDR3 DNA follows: TGTGCCAGCAGCTTCGAGGGTGGGGTGAGCCAGCCCCAGCATTTT. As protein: CASSFEGGVSQPQHF.

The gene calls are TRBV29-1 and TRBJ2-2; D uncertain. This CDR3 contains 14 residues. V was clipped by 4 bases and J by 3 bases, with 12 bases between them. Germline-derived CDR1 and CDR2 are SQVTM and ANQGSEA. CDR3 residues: CSVVSQLDTGELFF. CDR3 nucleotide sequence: TGCAGCGTTGTTAGCCAGTTGGACACCGGGGAGCTGTTTTTT.

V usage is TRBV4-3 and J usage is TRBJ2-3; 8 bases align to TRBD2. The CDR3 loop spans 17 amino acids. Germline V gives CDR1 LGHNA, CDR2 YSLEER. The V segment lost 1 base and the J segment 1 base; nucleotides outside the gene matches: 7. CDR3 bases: TGCGCCAGCAGCCAAGGGGGGCGGGGGGCCGGCACAGATACGCAGTATTTT. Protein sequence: CASSQGGRGAGTDTQYF.

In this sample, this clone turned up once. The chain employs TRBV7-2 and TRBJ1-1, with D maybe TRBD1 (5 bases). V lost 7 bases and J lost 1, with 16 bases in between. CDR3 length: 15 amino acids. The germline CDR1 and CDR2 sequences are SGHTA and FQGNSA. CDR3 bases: TGTGCCAGCATCTTCCAGGGTGTCCCGAACACTGAAGCTTTCTTT. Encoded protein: CASIFQGVPNTEAFF. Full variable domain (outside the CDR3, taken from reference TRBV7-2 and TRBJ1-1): GAGVSQSPSNKVTEKGKDVELRCDPISGHTALYWYRQSLGQGLEFLIYFQGNSAPDKSGLPSDRFSAERTGGSVSTLTIQRTQQEDSAVYLCASIFQGVPNTEAFFGQGTRLTVV.

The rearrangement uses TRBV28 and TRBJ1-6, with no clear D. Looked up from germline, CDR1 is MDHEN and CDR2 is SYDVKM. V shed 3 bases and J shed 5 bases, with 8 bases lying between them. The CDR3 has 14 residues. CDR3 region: CASSLAGNNSPLHF. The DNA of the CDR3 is TGTGCCAGCAGTTTGGCGGGGAATAATTCACCCCTCCACTTT. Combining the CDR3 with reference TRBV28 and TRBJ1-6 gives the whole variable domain DVKVTQSSRYLVKRTGEKVFLECVQDMDHENMFWYRQDPGLGLRLIYFSYDVKMKEKGDIPEGYSVSREKKERFSLILESASTNQTSMYLCASSLAGNNSPLHFGNGTRLTVT.

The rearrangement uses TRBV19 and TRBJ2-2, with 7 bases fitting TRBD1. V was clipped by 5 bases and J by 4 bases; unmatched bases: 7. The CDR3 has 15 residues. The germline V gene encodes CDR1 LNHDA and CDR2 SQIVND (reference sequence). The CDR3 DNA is TGTGCCAGTAGTTCGGGACAGATCCTCACCGGGGAGCTGTTTTTT. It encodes CASSSGQILTGELFF.

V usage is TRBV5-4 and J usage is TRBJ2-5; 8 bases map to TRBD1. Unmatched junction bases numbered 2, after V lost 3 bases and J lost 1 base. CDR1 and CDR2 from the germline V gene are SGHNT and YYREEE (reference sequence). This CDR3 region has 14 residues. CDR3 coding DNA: TGTGCCAGCAGCTCAGGGGGCCTCCAAGAGACCCAGTACTTC. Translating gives CASSSGGLQETQYF.

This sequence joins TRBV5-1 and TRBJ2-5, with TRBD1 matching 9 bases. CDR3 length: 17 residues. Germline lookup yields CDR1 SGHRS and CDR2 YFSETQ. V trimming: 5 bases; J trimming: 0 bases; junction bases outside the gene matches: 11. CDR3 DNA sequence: TGCGCCAGCAGATCGGGACAGGGCCAATCCCACCAAGAGACCCAGTACTTC. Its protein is CASRSGQGQSHQETQYF.

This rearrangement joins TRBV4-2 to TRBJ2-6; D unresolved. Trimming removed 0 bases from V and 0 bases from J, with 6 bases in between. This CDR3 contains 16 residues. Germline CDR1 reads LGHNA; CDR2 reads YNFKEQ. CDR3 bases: TGTGCCAGCAGCCAAGAGGCTCTCTCTGGGGCCAACGTCCTGACTTTC. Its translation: CASSQEALSGANVLTF.

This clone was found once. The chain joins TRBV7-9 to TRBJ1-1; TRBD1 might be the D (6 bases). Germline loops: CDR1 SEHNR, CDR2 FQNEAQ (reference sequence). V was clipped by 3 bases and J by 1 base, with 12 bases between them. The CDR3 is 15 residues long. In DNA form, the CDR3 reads TGTGCCAGCAGCTTCCCGGGACATAAGAACACTGAAGCTTTCTTT. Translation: CASSFPGHKNTEAFF.

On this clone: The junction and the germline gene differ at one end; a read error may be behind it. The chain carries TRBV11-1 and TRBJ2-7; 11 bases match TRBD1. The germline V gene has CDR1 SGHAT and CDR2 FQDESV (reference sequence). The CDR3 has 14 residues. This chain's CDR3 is CASSPRDRGNSLHF. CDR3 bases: TGTGCCAGCAGCCCGCGGGACAGGGGGAACTCGTTACACTTC.

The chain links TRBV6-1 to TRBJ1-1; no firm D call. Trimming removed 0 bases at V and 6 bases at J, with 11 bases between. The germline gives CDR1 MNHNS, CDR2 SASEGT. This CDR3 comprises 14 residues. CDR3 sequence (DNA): TGTGCCAGCAGTGAAGCGTGGGCAGAAGCTGAAGCTTTCTTT. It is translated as CASSEAWAEAEAFF.

The CDR3 reads CASSPSGTGPLMSYTF. The CDR3 coding sequence is TGTGCCAGCTCGCCCTCCGGGACAGGGCCCCTCATGAGCTACACCTTC. The chain uses TRBV18 and TRBJ1-2; 9 nucleotides line up with TRBD1. V was pared by 6 bases and J by 9 bases, with 17 bases of the junction left unmatched. This CDR3 is 16 amino acids long. Germline V gives CDR1 KGHSH, CDR2 LQKENI.